One sample yielded the 9 T cell receptor beta chains listed below, sequenced in a study of a mutant IDH1 vaccine in newly diagnosed glioma. Data came from immunoSEQ multiplex PCR; TCRdb stores just in-frame clones and leaves some out. The sample has tens of thousands of clones; 65% to 90% are singletons. Their target antigens are unknown. Described time point: week 23, last vaccination. What each vaccine dose contained was 300 ug of mutant IDH1 20-mer peptide, accompanied by topical imiquimod. Sequenced here: PBMCs, sampled from a glioma patient whose treatment included an IDH1 peptide vaccine. These receptors all come from a man aged 25-40 years with glioma. Some clones in this sample may be carry-over from other donors' samples.

V usage is TRBV20-1 and J usage is TRBJ1-2; no clear D. The CDR3 has 8 amino acids. Germline lookup yields CDR1 DFQATT and CDR2 SNEGSKA (reference sequence). V was pared by 6 bases and J by 7 bases, with 3 bases between. The CDR3 loop reads CSAGGYTF. In DNA form, the CDR3 reads TGCAGTGCGGGTGGCTACACCTTC.

This clone was seen only a few times. This CDR3 is CASSQDREGPSNQPQHF. In nucleotides, the CDR3 is TGCGCCAGCAGCCAAGACAGGGAGGGTCCCAGCAATCAGCCCCAGCATTTT. The chain joins TRBV4-1 to TRBJ1-5, with D maybe TRBD1 (5 bases). CDR1 is MGHRA, CDR2 YSYEKL, per germline. V dropped 0 bases and J dropped 1 base, with 13 bases sitting between them. This CDR3 has 17 residues.

The chain recombines TRBV27 with TRBJ2-5; D possibly corresponds to TRBD2 (6 bases). The CDR3 runs to 14 residues. Germline V CDR1 and CDR2: MNHEY, SMNVEV (reference sequence). Trimming took off 5 bases at V and 3 bases at J, with 13 bases between the two ends. The CDR3, as DNA: TGTGCCAGCAGTGAACGACTAGGGAAAGAGACCCAGTACTTC. Amino acids: CASSERLGKETQYF.

J is TRBJ2-7 and V is TRBV5-4; weak D call: TRBD2 (6 bases). This CDR3 has 14 amino acids. V lost 4 bases and J 12 bases, leaving 23 bases between the germline ends. Germline CDR1 SGHNT, CDR2 YYREEE (reference sequence). CDR3: CASSGPGGRPGVYF. In DNA form, the CDR3 reads TGTGCCAGCAGCGGACCCGGGGGACGGCCAGGCGTGTACTTC. The full variable domain, completed using reference TRBV5-4 and TRBJ2-7, is ETGVTQSPTHLIKTRGQQVTLRCSSQSGHNTVSWYQQALGQGPQFIFQYYREEENGRGNFPPRFSGLQFPNYSSELNVNALELDDSALYLCASSGPGGRPGVYFGPGTRLTVT.

V is TRBV7-3 and J is TRBJ2-6; a weak D match, TRBD1 (5 bases). V was clipped by 2 bases and J by 4 bases, with 9 bases between them. Germline V gene lookup returns CDR1 SGHTA and CDR2 FQGTGA. This CDR3 has 15 residues. The CDR3: CASSLQGLGANVLTF. CDR3 DNA: TGTGCCAGCAGCTTACAGGGTCTCGGGGCCAACGTCCTGACTTTC.

This clone is a singleton in its sample. The chain combines TRBV27 with TRBJ1-3, with TRBD1 as a possible D gene (5 bases). The CDR3 is 18 residues long. CDR1 and CDR2 (germline): MNHEY, SMNVEV (reference sequence). The germline V and J ends were trimmed by 6 bases and 0 bases, with 21 bases remaining between them. This CDR3 reads CASSLRGFGLSSGNTIYF. The DNA of the CDR3 is TGTGCCAGCAGCCTCCGGGGGTTCGGGCTTTCCTCTGGAAACACCATATATTTT.

V and J are TRBV28 and TRBJ1-1; possible D gene TRBD1, 6 bases. Trimming shortened V by 9 bases and J by 1 base, and 15 bases separated the two germline ends. CDR3 size: 14 residues. Germline values: CDR1 MDHEN, CDR2 SYDVKM. The DNA for the CDR3 is TGTGCCAGTAATACCGGACAGCCGAACACTGAAGCTTTCTTT. Translated: CASNTGQPNTEAFF.

The chain carries TRBV18 and TRBJ2-1, with unresolved D. With 3 bases removed from V and 0 bases from J, the gap between germline ends came to 9 bases. The CDR3 extends over 15 amino acids. Germline V gene data show CDR1 as KGHSH and CDR2 as LQKENI. The CDR3: CASSPLTRSYNEQFF. The DNA for the CDR3 is TGTGCCAGCTCACCTTTGACTCGCTCCTACAATGAGCAGTTCTTC.

The chain uses TRBV5-4 and TRBJ1-6, with D tentatively TRBD1 (6 bases). Germline loops: CDR1 SGHNT, CDR2 YYREEE (reference sequence). This CDR3 is built from 18 residues. The ends were cut back, 2 bases at V and 0 bases at J, with 15 bases in the middle. The CDR3 nucleotides read TGTGCCAGCAGCTTAGGAGGGGGGACAAGCTCCTATAATTCACCCCTCCACTTT. The encoded protein is CASSLGGGTSSYNSPLHF.